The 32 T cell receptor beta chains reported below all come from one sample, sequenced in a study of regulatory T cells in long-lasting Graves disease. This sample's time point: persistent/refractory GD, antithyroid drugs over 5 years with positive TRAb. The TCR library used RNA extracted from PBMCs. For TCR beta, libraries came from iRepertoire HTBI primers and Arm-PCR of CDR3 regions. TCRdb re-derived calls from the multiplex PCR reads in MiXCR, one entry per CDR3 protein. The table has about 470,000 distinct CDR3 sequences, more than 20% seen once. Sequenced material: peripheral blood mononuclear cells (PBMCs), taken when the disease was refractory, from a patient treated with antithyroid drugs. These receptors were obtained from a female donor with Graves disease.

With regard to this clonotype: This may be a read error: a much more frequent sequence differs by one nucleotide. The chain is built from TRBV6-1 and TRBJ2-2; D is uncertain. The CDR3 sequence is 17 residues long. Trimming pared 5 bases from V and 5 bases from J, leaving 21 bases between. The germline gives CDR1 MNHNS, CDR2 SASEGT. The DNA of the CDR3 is TGTGCCAGCAGTCACTTTAATCCCAGCGTTCTGACCGGGGAGCTGTTTTTT. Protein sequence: CASSHFNPSVLTGELFF.

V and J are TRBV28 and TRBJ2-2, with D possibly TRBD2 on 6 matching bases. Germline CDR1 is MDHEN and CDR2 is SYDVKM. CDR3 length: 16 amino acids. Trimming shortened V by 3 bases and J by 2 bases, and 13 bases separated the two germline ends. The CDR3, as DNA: TGTGCCAGCAGTTTTACGGGACTCCAAAACACCGGGGAGCTGTTTTTT. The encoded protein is CASSFTGLQNTGELFF.

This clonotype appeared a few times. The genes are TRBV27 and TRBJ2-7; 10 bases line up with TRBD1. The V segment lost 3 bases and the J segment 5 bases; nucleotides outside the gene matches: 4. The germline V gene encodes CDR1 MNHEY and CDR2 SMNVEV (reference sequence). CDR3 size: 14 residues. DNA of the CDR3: TGTGCCAGCAGTTTTTTTGGGACAGGGGACGAGCAGTACTTC. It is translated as CASSFFGTGDEQYF.

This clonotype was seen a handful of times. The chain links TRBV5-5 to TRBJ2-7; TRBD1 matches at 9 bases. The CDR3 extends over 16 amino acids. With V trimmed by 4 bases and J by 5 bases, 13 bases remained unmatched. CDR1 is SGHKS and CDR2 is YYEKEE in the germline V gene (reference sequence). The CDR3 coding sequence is TGTGCCAGCAGCCTACCCGGGACAGGGAAACCCCACGAGCAGTACTTC. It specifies CASSLPGTGKPHEQYF.

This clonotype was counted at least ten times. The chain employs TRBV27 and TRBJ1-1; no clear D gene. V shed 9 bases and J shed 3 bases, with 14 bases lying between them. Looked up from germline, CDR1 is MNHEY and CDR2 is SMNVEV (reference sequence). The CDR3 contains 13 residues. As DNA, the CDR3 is TGTGCCAGTCGTAGGGATTTCTACACTGAAGCTTTCTTT. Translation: CASRRDFYTEAFF.

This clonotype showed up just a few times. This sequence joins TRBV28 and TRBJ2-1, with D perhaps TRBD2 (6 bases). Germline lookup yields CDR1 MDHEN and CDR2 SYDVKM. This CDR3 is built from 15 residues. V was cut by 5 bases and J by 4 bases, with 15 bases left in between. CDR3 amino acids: CASSSISGPYNEQFF. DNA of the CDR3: TGTGCCAGCAGTAGTATAAGCGGGCCATACAATGAGCAGTTCTTC.

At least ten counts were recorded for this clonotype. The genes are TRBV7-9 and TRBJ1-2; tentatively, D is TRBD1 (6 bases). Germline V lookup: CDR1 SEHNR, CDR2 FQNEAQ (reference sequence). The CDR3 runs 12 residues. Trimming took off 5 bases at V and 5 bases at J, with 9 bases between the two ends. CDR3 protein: CASSLGQYGYTF. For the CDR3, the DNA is TGTGCCAGCAGCCTGGGACAATATGGCTACACCTTC.

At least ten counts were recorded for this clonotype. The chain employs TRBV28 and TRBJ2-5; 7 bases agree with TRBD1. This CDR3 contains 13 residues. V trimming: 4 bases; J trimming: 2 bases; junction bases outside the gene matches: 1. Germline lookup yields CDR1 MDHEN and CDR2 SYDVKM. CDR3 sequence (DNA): TGTGCCAGCAGTTGGGGACAGCAAGAGACCCAGTACTTC. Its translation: CASSWGQQETQYF.

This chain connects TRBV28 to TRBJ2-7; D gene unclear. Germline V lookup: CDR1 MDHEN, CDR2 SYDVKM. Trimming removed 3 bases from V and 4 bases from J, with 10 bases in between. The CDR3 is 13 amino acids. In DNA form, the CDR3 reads TGTGCCAGCAGTTTCCCCACACTATACGAGCAGTACTTC. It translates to CASSFPTLYEQYF.

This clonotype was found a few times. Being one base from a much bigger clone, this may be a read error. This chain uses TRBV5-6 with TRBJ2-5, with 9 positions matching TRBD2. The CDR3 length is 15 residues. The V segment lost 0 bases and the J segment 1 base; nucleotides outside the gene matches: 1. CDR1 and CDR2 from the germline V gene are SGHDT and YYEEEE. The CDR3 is CASSLASGVQETQYF. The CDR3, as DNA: TGTGCCAGCAGCTTGGCTAGCGGGGTCCAAGAGACCCAGTACTTC. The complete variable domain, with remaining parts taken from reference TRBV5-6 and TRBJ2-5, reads DAGVTQSPTHLIKTRGQQVTLRCSPKSGHDTVSWYQQALGQGPQFIFQYYEEEERQRGNFPDRFSGHQFPNYSSELNVNALLLGDSALYLCASSLASGVQETQYFGPGTRLLVL.

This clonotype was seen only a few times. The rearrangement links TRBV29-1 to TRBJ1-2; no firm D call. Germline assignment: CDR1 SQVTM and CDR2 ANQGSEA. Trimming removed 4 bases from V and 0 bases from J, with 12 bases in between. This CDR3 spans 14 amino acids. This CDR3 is CSVGPRLANYGYTF. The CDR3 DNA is TGCAGCGTTGGGCCACGGTTAGCTAACTATGGCTACACCTTC.

The CDR3 nucleotides are TGTGCCAGTATGTGGGGGTCGGGCACCGGGGAGCTGTTTTTT. This codes for CASMWGSGTGELFF. V usage is TRBV19 and J usage is TRBJ2-2; D tentatively fits TRBD1 or TRBD2 (5 bases each). With 7 bases removed from V and 4 bases from J, the gap between germline ends came to 13 bases. The CDR3 consists of 14 residues. Germline V gives CDR1 LNHDA, CDR2 SQIVND (reference sequence). The variable domain in full, completed from reference TRBV19 and TRBJ2-2, reads DGGITQSPKYLFRKEGQNVTLSCEQNLNHDAMYWYRQDPGQGLRLIYYSQIVNDFQKGDIAEGYSVSREKKESFPLTVTSAQKNPTAFYLCASMWGSGTGELFFGEGSRLTVL.

The CDR3 DNA reads as TGTGCCAGTAGTCCGACAGGAGGTACCTACGAGCAGTACTTC. Residues: CASSPTGGTYEQYF. The V and J genes are TRBV19 and TRBJ2-7, with a tentative D call TRBD1 (6 bases). Between the trimmed V and J ends, which lost 5 bases and 2 bases, there was a span of 13 bases. This CDR3 is 14 amino acids long. Per the germline V gene, CDR1 is LNHDA and CDR2 is SQIVND (reference sequence).

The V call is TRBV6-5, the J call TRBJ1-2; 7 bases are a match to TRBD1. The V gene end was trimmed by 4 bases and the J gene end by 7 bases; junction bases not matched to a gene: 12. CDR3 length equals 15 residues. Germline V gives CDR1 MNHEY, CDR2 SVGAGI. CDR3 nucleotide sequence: TGTGCCAGCAGTTCTACCCGGACAGGATCGAGTGGCTACACCTTC. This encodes CASSSTRTGSSGYTF.

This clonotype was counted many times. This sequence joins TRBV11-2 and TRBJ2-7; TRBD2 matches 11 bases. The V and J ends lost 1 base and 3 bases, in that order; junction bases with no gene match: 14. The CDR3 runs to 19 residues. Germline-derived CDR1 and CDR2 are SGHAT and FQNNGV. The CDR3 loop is CASSLVEDRGLAALYEQYF. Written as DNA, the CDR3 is TGTGCCAGCAGCTTAGTCGAGGACAGGGGACTAGCGGCCCTCTACGAGCAGTACTTC.

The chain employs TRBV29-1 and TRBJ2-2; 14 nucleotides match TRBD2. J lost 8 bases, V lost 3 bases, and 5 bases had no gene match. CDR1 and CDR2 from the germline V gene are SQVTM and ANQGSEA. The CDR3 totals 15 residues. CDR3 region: CSVDGTSGSLGELFF. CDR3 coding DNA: TGCAGCGTTGATGGGACTAGCGGGAGTCTTGGGGAGCTGTTTTTT.

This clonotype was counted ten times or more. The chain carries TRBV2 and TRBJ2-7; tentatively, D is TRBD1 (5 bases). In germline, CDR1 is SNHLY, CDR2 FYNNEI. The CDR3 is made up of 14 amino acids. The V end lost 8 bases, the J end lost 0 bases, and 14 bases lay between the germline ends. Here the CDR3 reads CASSDSLSSYEQYF. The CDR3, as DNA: TGTGCCAGCTCTGACAGCCTAAGCTCCTACGAGCAGTACTTC.

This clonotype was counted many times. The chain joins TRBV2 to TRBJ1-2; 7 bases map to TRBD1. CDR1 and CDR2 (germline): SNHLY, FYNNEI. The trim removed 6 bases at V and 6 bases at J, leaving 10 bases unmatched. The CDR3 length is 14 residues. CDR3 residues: CASRAQGILHGYTF. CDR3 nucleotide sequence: TGTGCCAGCAGAGCACAGGGGATTCTTCATGGCTACACCTTC.

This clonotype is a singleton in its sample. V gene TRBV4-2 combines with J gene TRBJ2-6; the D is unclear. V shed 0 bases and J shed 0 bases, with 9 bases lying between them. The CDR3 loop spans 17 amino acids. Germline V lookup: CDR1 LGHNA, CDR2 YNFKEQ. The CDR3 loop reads CASSQDSGYSGANVLTF. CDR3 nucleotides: TGTGCCAGCAGCCAAGATAGTGGCTACTCTGGGGCCAACGTCCTGACTTTC.

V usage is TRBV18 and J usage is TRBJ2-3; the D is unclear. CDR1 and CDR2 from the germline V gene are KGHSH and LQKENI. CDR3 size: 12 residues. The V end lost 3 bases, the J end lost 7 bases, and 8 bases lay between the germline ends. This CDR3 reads CASSPQGYTQYF. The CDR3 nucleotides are TGTGCCAGCTCACCCCAAGGGTATACGCAGTATTTT.

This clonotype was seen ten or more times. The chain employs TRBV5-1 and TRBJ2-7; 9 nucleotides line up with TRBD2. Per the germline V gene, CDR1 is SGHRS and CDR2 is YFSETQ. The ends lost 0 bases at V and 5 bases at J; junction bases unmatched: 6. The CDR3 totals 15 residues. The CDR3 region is CASSLGSGSLNEQYF. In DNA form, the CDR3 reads TGCGCCAGCAGCTTGGGTAGCGGGAGTCTCAACGAGCAGTACTTC.

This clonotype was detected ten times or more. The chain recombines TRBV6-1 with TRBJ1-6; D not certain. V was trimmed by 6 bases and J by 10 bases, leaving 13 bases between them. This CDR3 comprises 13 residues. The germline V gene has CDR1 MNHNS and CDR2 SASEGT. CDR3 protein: CASRPDRESPLHF. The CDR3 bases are TGTGCCAGCAGGCCTGATAGGGAATCACCCCTCCACTTT.

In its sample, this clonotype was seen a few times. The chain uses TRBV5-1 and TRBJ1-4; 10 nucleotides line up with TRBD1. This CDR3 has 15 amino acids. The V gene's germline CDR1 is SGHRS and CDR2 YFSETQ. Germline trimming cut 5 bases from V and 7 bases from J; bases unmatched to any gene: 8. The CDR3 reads CASRPTTGGVEKLFF. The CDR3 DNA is TGCGCCAGCAGGCCTACGACAGGGGGCGTTGAAAAACTGTTTTTT.

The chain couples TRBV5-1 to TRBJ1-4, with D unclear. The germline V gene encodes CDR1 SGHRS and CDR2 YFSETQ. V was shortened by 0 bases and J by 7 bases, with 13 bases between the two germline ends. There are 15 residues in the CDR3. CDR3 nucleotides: TGCGCCAGCAGCTTGGAGGCAGGTGACGGTGAAAAACTGTTTTTT. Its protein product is CASSLEAGDGEKLFF.

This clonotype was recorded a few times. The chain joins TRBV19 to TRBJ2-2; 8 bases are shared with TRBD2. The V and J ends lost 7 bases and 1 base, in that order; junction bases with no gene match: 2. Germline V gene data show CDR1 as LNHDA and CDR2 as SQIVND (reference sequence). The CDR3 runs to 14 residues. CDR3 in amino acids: CASTGLENTGELFF. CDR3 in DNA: TGTGCCAGTACGGGACTAGAGAACACCGGGGAGCTGTTTTTT.

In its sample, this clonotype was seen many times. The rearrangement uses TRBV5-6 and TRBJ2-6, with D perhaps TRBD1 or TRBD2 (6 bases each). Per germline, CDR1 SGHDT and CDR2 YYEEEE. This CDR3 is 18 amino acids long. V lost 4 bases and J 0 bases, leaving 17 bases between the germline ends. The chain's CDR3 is CASSRRDIQFSGANVLTF. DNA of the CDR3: TGTGCCAGCAGCAGGAGGGACATACAGTTCTCTGGGGCCAACGTCCTGACTTTC.

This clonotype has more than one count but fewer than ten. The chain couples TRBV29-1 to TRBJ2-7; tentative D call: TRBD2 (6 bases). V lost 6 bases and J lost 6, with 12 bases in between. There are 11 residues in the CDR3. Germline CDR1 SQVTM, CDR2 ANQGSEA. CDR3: CSVASGGEQYF. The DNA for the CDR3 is TGCAGCGTCGCCTCCGGGGGCGAGCAGTACTTC.

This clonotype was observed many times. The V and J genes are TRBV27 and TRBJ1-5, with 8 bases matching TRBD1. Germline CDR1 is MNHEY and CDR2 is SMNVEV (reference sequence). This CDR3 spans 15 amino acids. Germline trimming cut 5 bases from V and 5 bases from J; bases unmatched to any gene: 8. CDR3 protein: CASSLRTGSDQPQHF. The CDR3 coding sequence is TGTGCCAGCAGTCTCCGGACAGGGTCGGATCAGCCCCAGCATTTT.

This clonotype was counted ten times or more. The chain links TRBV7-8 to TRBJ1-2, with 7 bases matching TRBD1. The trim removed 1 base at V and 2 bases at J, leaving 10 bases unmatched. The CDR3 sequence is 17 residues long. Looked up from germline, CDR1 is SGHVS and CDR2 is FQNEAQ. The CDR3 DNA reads TGTGCCAGCAGCTTAGGGGTGGGCGGACAGGTCAACTATGGCTACACCTTC. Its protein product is CASSLGVGGQVNYGYTF.

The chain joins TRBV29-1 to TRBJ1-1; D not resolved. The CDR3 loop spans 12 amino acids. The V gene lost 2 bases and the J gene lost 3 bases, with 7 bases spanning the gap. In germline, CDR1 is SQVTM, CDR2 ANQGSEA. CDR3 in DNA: TGCAGCGTTGAAAAGGGAGACACTGAAGCTTTCTTT. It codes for CSVEKGDTEAFF.

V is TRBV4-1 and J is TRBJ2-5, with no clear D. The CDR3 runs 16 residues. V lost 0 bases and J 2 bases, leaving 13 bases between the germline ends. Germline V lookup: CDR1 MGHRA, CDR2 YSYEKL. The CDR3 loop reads CASSQEPSVTQETQYF. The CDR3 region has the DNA TGCGCCAGCAGCCAAGAGCCTTCGGTTACTCAAGAGACCCAGTACTTC.

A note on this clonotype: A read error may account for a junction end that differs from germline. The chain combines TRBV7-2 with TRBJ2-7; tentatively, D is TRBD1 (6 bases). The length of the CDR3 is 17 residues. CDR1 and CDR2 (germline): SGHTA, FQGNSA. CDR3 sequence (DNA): TGTGTCAGCAGCTTACCCGGTCAGGGGCGGAAATCCTACGAGCAGTACTTC. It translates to CVSSLPGQGRKSYEQYF. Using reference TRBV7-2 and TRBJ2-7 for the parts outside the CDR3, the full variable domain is GAGVSQSPSNKVTEKGKDVELRCDPISGHTALYWYRQSLGQGLEFLIYFQGNSAPDKSGLPSDRFSAERTGGSVSTLTIQRTQQEDSAVYLCVSSLPGQGRKSYEQYFGPGTRLTVT.